This TCR beta chain is from a study of cytomegalovirus exposure and HLA in healthy donors (dated by TCRdb to 2015 to 2018). Study-level background: According to an earlier analysis of several hundred of the donors, 200 million or so T cells yielded some 110 million unique TCR beta sequences and 276 Gb of sequence data. About five DR-DQ haplotypes were treated as single units for association and clustering because of strong linkage in the cohort. Alongside the repertoire data, information on donor age, sex, ethnicity and CMV serostatus was compiled. A separate validation cohort of 90 to 150 different subjects was used in addition to the roughly 670-subject first cohort. Across under 500 genotyped donors of the cohort, an average of about 240,000 unique TCR beta nucleotide sequences per donor were sequenced, and roughly 20% of those sequences were non-productive. The genetic ancestry cluster associated with self-reported Caucasian donors included 81% of the roughly 400 genotyped donors. To predict cytomegalovirus infection status, the study combined high-throughput TCR immunosequencing, statistical association of individual TCRs with disease status, and machine learning. Class I and class II HLA loci were covered by the typing at four-digit resolution. Using immunosequencing, the study profiled T cell repertoires from roughly 650 subjects and related those repertoires to cytomegalovirus serostatus. An earlier analysis of about 600 of the donors used high-throughput TCR beta sequencing to judge whether each TCR beta V gene segment behaved as functional or pseudogenic. Every discovery cohort repertoire had been produced on one sequencing platform. The study aimed to test whether signatures of past pathogen exposure could be identified by cataloging public T cell receptors. In a later analysis, previously published TCR beta repertoires from some 640 donors were re-analyzed and high-resolution HLA genotyping was added so that TCR occurrence patterns could be studied. Around 320 gigabases of sequencing data and around 87 million unique TCR sequences were included in an early release covering around 600 HLA-typed donors. The number of typed donors differed by locus: roughly 620-630 for A, B, C, DRB1 and DQB1; some 540 for DQA1; over 600 for DPA1; and about 470 for DPB1. Genome-wide SNP genotypes for about 55% of the roughly 670 donors were used in a later genetic analysis, which treated that subset as a discovery cohort. In the later analysis, no new phenotypic data were used to find candidate immune exposures; instead, reliance was placed on TCR beta sequences and their occurrence across donors.

Points the paper makes about the study in general: In a later analysis, the rate of TCR association differed among HLA loci, with DRB1 alleles having the most associated TCRs and HLA-C alleles having the fewest. The presence/absence analyses assumed that sequencing depth was roughly uniform across donors, and that assumption may not be true. Over 15 rarely observed V segments, including chromosome 9 orphons, were excluded from the earlier analysis of several hundred of the donors because counts were too low. In this cohort, only TCR beta chains were sequenced, and detectable features were limited by the absence of alpha or paired-chain data. A later analysis found that HLA-associated TCR beta chains were more clonally expanded and had lower generation probabilities than equally common non-associated chains. Because the 87-base-pair reads could not distinguish some IMGT-functional V segments, including TRBV6-2 and TRBV6-3, those segments were excluded. The authors suggested that the approach could potentially be extended to other disease states and immunological phenotypes. Linkage disequilibrium might explain the correlated functional status among segregating V segments, but an unknown experimental factor could not be excluded. In vitro tests confirmed that a few of the cytomegalovirus-associated TCR beta chains recognize cytomegalovirus antigens. A cluster of highly shared sequence variants was judged likely to be a technical artifact of the sequencing pipeline. A further reported finding was that TCR beta sequences accurately predicted the HLA-A and HLA-B alleles for most subjects in the first cohort. In the study, around 150 TCR beta chains were listed as associated with cytomegalovirus. For the cohort, immune exposure information was limited to CMV serostatus. In an earlier analysis of around 600 of the donors, most TCR beta V segments appeared in productive rearrangements about 87% or about 30% of the time, broadly matching IMGT annotations. Across donors, most TCR sequences were observed very rarely, whereas some public TCRs were present in many individuals. Cytomegalovirus status was reported to be diagnosed by the classifier with high specificity and sensitivity in both the original and validation cohorts. When HLA alleles, especially DR and DQ, strongly co-occurred, TCR associations were difficult to assign to individual alleles. In a later analysis, several top co-occurrence clusters were reported to appear linked to parvovirus B19, influenza, CMV and Epstein-Barr virus. In a later genetic analysis, fewer N-insertions in productive TCRs were reported among donors in an Asian-associated ancestry cluster than the roughly 700-donor mean. According to a later analysis, most CMV-associated TCR beta chains appeared to be HLA-restricted, and the HLA associations seemed to be driven largely by CMV exposure. A later genetic analysis associated a missense DCLRE1C variant with V-gene and J-gene trimming of TCR beta chains, and an independent cohort replicated the association. Because HLA typing was unavailable for some donors at each locus, only the typed subset was used in association tests. Specific HLA alleles were associated with over 15,000 TCR beta sequences at a false discovery rate of 0.05 in a later analysis.

On this clone itself: Its antigen is still unknown. Base qualities are not provided; no much larger clone lies one nucleotide away.

Library preparation used the immunoSEQ multiplex PCR assay. A mixture of 60 forward primers for TCR Vbeta segments and 13 reverse primers for TCR Jbeta segments was used in the multiplex PCR. Amplification of the CDR3 region of rearranged TCR beta genes was performed with a multiplex PCR assay on genomic DNA. The Illumina HiSeq System was used to sequence the amplified TCR beta libraries as 87-base-pair reads. The authors' pipeline ran thus. A later analysis tallied roughly 80 million unique TCR beta chains across the 666 repertoires, and around 10 million of those chains were shared by two or more donors. Raw reads were error-corrected and collapsed into unique sequences by a nearest-neighbor algorithm in which closely related sequences were merged to remove PCR and sequencing errors. To assign V, D and J gene segments, CDR3 sequences were aligned to IMGT reference sequences. For a sequence to be retained, at least a six-nucleotide match to both a V gene segment and a J gene segment was required. Rearrangements were called productive when the CDR3 lacked stop codons and stayed in frame with V and J; all others were non-productive. CDR3 was defined by IMGT convention, running from the second conserved V-encoded cysteine to the conserved J-encoded phenylalanine. The earlier analysis of approximately 500 of the donors excluded sequences that lacked an unambiguous match to a single V gene segment. In an earlier analysis of approximately 590 of the donors, V segments were called functional above 56.7% productive rearrangements and were called segregating when the between-donor standard deviation exceeded 5%. A statistical classification framework was built to diagnose cytomegalovirus status from the catalog of TCR beta chain sequences. In a later analysis, V and J genes were assigned by comparing TCR nucleotide sequences against IMGT/GENE-DB human TR gene sequences. In a later analysis, CDR3 sequences and most-parsimonious VDJ recombination scenarios were assigned using the TCRdist pipeline. In a later analysis, each TCR beta chain was defined by its CDR3 amino acid sequence together with its V-gene family, and reads without a unique V-gene family were excluded. In a later analysis, a few hundred highly shared, low-generation-probability nucleotide sequences were removed to address suspected cross-contamination and a sequencing artifact. In a later analysis, a clonal expansion index for each public chain was calculated from normalized within-repertoire ranks of inferred template counts. In a later analysis, generation probabilities were computed using a VDJ recombination model fitted to out-of-frame rearrangements, and the results were checked against IGoR. A later analysis scored TCR-TCR, TCR-HLA and TCR-CMV co-occurrence with hypergeometric tests, applying a repertoire-size bias correction to TCR pairs. In a later analysis, false discovery rates were estimated by permuting HLA or CMV assignments 20 times. A later analysis grouped co-occurring TCRs with DBSCAN, adding TCRdist sequence similarity when clustering within HLA-allele-positive subsets. Repertoires with fewer than 30,000 or more than 120,000 public chains, plus five repertoires with anomalous nucleotide sharing, were excluded from co-occurrence clustering. TCRdb took this table from immuneACCESS and kept in-frame rearrangements with V and J called. Such tables lack part of the clones; where checked against another copy, unresolved V genes explain under half of the gap, and the rest is unexplained. That table furnishes V, J and clone size, whereas the DNA furnished D and trimming. This sample is represented by 300,000 or so clones; approximately 85% of them were singletons. 1.5% to 2% of the sample is taken by the ten largest.

In total, 500 to 700 healthy bone marrow donors made up the cohort. At the time of sampling, all cohort members were nominally healthy, though unrecorded immune exposures were likely present. The donor tested CMV seropositive and was one of the 289 seropositive cohort members. Each donor provided a peripheral blood sample, and peripheral blood mononuclear cells were used for TCR beta sequencing. Genomic DNA extraction from the blood cell samples was performed with the Qiagen DNeasy Blood Extraction Kit. CDR1 and CDR2 are drawn from the germline V gene: LGHNA, YNFKEQ. The cysteine opens and the phenylalanine closes a CDR3 of 16 amino acids. Only the CDR3 part of the read is kept: 48 bases, read in frame from the first base. V drops 4 bases and J drops 0 bases, leaving 13 bases in between.

The sequence was obtained from a woman between 40 and 50 years old in good health and CMV-seropositive. The V and J segments used are TRBV4-2 and TRBJ2-1, with TRBD2 perhaps the D gene, on 6 matching bases. Material: PBMCs. The base sequence is TGTGCCAGCAGCCCGGCGGACGGGAGCTCCTACAATGAGCAGTTCTTC. Its protein is CASSPADGSSYNEQFF.